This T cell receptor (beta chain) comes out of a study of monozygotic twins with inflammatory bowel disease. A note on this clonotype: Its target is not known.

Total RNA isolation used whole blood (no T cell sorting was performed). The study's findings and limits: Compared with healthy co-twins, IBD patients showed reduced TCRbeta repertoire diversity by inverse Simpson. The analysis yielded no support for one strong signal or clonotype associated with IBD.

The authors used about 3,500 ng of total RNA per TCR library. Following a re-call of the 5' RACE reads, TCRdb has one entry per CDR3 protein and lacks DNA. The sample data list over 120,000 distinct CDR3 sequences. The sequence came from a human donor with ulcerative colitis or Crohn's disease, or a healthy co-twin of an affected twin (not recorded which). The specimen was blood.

CDR3 region: CATRTGPSEAFF. This chain connects TRBV24-1 to TRBJ1-1; TCRdb selects TRBD1, and the lack of DNA leaves this call unchecked. CDR1 and CDR2 from the germline V gene are KGHDR and SFDVKD. The CDR3 runs 12 residues.